The T cell receptor (beta chain) under discussion was sequenced for a study of shared clonotypes between healthy human individuals. Study as a whole: Each donor contributed plates that comprised three CD4 naive, three CD4 memory, two CD8 naive and one CD8 memory. Study-wide results and limits: A handful of donors had roughly 5% of their naive CD4 clonotypes in common. The rarefaction results pointed to incomplete sorted-subset sequencing despite large depth. Clonotype sharing among donors, it was expected, would be affected by sequencing depth.

V lost 7 bases to trimming and J lost 4 bases; unmatched junction nucleotides: 8. The CDR3 length is 15 residues. The germline V gene encodes CDR1 LNHDA and CDR2 SQIVND (reference sequence). TCRdb's copy holds only in-frame clones and misses some; the assay was immunoSEQ multiplex PCR. The data show nearly 2 million clones, about 95% seen once. The naive CD8 fraction comprised CD45RO-negative cells positively selected for CCR7 and excluded terminally differentiated effector memory CD45RA+ cells. With respect to this clone: Its cognate antigen is unknown.

This receptor was identified in a man aged 18 to 29 in good health. Sample: naive CD8+ T cells sorted from blood. The rearrangement joins TRBV19 to TRBJ2-1; 9 nucleotides line up with TRBD2. The CDR3 sequence: CASTPTSGPYNEQFF. The DNA of the CDR3 is TGTGCCAGTACCCCTACTAGCGGGCCATACAATGAGCAGTTCTTC. Drawing the rest from reference TRBV19 and TRBJ2-1, the complete variable domain is DGGITQSPKYLFRKEGQNVTLSCEQNLNHDAMYWYRQDPGQGLRLIYYSQIVNDFQKGDIAEGYSVSREKKESFPLTVTSAQKNPTAFYLCASTPTSGPYNEQFFGPGTRLTVL.